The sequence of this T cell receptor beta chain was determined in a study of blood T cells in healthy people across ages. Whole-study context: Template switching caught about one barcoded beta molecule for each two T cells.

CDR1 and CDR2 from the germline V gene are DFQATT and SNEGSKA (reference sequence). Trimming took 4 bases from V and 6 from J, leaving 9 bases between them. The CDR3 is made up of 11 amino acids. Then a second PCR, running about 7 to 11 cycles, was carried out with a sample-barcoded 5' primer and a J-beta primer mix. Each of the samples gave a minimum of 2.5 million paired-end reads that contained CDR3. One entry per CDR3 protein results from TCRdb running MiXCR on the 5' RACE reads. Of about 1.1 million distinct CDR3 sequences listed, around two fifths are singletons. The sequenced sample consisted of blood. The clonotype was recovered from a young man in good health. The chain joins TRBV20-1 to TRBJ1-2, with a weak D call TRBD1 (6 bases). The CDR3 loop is CSAKNRDGYTF. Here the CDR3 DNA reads TGCAGTGCTAAGAACAGGGATGGCTACACCTTC.